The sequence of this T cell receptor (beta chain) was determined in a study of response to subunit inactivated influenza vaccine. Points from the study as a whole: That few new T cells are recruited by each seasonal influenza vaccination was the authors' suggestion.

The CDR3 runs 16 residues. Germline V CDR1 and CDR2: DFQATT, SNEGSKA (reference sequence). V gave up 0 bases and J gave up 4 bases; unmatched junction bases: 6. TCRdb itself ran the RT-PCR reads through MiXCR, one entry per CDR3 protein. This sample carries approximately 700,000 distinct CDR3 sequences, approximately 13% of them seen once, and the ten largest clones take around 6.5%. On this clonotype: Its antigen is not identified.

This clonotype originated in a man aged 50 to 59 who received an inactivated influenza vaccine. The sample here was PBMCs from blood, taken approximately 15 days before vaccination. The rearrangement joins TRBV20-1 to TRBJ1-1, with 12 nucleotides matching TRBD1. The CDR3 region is CSARDPGQGAGTEAFF. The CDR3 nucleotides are TGCAGTGCTAGAGATCCGGGACAGGGGGCTGGCACTGAAGCTTTCTTT.